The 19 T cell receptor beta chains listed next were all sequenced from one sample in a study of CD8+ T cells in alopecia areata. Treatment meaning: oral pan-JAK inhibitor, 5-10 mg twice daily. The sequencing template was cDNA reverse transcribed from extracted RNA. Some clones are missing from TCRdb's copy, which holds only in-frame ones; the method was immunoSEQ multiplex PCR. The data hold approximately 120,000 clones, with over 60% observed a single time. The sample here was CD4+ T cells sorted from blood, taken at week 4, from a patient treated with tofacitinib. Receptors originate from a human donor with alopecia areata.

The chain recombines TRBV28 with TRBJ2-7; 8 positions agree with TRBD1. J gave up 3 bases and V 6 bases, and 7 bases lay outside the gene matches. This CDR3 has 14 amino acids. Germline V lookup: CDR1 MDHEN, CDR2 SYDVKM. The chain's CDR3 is CASRRRGQVYEQYF. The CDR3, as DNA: TGTGCCAGCAGGCGCAGGGGGCAGGTCTACGAGCAGTACTTC.

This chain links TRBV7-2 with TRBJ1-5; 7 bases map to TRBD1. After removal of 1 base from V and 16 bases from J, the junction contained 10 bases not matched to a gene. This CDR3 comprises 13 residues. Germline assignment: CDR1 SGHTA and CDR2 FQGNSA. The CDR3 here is CASSLGRDRSIHF. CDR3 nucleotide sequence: TGTGCCAGCAGCTTAGGGAGGGACAGATCGATACATTTT.

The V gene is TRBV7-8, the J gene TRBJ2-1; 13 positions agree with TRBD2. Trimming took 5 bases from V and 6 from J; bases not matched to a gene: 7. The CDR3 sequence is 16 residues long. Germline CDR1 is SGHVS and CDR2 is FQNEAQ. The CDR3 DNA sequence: TGTGCCAGCAGCACACGGACTAGCGGGAGAGGCAATGAGCAGTTCTTC. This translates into CASSTRTSGRGNEQFF.

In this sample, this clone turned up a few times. The CDR3 nucleotides are TGTGCCTGGAGCCACAGGACCGATCAGCCCCAGCATTTT. Amino acids: CAWSHRTDQPQHF. The genes are TRBV30 and TRBJ1-5, with a tentative D call TRBD1 (5 bases). The germline V gene has CDR1 GTSNPN and CDR2 SVGIG (reference sequence). The CDR3 runs 13 residues. Trimming cost V 3 bases and J 5 bases, with 11 bases left between them.

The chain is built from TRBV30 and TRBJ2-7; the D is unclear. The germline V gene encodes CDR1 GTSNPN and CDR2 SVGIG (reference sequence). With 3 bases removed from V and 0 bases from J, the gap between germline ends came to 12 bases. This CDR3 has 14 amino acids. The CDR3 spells CAWRVSSISYEQYF. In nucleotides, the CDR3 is TGTGCCTGGAGGGTAAGCAGCATCTCCTACGAGCAGTACTTC.

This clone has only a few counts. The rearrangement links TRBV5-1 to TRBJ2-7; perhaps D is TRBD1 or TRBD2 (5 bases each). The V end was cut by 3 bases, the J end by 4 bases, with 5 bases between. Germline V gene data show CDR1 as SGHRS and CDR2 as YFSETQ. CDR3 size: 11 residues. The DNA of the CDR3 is TGCGCCAGCAGCTGGGGGTACGAGCAGTACTTC. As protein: CASSWGYEQYF.

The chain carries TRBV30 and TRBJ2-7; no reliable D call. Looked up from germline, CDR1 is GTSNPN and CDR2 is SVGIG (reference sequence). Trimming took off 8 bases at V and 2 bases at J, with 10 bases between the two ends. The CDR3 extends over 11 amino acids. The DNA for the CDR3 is TGTGCCCTCGCAAAAGCCTACGAGCAGTACTTC. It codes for CALAKAYEQYF.

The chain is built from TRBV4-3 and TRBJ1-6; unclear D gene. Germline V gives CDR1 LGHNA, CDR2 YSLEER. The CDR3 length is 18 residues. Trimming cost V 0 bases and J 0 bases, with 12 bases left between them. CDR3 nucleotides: TGCGCCAGCAGCCAAGAGGAACGGCTCAGCTCCTATAATTCACCCCTCCACTTT. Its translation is CASSQEERLSSYNSPLHF.

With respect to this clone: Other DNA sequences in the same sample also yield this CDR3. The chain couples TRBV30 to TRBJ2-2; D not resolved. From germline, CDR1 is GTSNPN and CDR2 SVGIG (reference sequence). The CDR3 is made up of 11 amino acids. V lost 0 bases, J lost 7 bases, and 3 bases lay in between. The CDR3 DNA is TGTGCCTGGAGTGTGAGCGGGGAGCTGTTTTTT. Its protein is CAWSVSGELFF.

The CDR3 region is CATSRGLDEKLFF. The CDR3 bases are TGTGCCACCAGCAGGGGCCTAGATGAAAAACTGTTTTTT. The chain joins TRBV15 to TRBJ1-4; unclear D gene. Germline V CDR1 and CDR2: LNHNV, YYDKDF (reference sequence). The CDR3 contains 13 residues. V was pared by 3 bases and J by 6 bases, with 8 bases between.

CDR3 amino acids: CASSSISHIEQETQYF. The CDR3 bases are TGTGCCAGCAGCTCCATCTCCCACATTGAACAAGAGACCCAGTACTTC. The rearrangement uses TRBV5-4 and TRBJ2-5; D uncertain. The V end lost 3 bases, the J end lost 2 bases, and 17 bases lay between the germline ends. In germline, CDR1 is SGHNT, CDR2 YYREEE (reference sequence). The CDR3 totals 16 residues.

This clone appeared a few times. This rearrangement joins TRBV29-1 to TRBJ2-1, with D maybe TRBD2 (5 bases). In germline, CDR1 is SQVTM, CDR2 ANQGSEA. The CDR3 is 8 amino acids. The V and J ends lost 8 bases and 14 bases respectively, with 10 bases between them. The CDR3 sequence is CSTGREFF. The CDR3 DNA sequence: TGCAGCACGGGAAGGGAGTTCTTC.

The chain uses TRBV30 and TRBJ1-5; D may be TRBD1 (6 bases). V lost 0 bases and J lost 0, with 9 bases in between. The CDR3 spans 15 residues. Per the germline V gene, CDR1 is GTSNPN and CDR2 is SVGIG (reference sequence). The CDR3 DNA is TGTGCCTGGAGTGTTCAGGGGAATAGCAATCAGCCCCAGCATTTT. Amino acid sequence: CAWSVQGNSNQPQHF.

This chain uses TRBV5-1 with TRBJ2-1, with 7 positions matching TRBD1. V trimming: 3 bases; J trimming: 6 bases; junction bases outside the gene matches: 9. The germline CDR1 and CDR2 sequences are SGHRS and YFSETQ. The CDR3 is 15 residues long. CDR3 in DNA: TGCGCCAGCAGCTCCCAGGGGGTAGGATCCAATGAGCAGTTCTTC. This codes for CASSSQGVGSNEQFF. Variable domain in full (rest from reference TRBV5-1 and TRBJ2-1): KAGVTQTPRYLIKTRGQQVTLSCSPISGHRSVSWYQQTPGQGLQFLFEYFSETQRNKGNFPGRFSGRQFSNSRSEMNVSTLELGDSALYLCASSSQGVGSNEQFFGPGTRLTVL.

The CDR3 spells CASSETPGPGAEAFF. The CDR3 DNA is TGTGCCAGCAGTGAGACGCCTGGGCCTGGCGCTGAAGCTTTCTTT. This chain connects TRBV2 to TRBJ1-1; D is unclear. Deletions cut 3 bases from V and 6 bases from J, with 17 bases between. The CDR3 extends over 15 amino acids. From germline, CDR1 is SNHLY and CDR2 FYNNEI.

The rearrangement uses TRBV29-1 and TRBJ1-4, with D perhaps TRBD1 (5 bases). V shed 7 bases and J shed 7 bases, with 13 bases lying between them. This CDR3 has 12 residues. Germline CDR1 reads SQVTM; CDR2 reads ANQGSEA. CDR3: CSATRVGEKLFF. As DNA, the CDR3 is TGCAGCGCGACCAGGGTGGGTGAAAAACTGTTTTTT.

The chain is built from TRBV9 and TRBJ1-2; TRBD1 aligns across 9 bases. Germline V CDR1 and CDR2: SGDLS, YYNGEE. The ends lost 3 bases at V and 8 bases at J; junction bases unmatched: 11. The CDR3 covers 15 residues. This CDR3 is CASSGRSGTGHGYTF. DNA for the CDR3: TGTGCCAGCAGCGGCCGAAGCGGGACAGGGCACGGCTACACCTTC.

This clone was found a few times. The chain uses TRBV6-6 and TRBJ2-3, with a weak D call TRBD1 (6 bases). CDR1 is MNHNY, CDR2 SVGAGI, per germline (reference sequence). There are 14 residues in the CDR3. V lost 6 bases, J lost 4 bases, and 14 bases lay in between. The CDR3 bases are TGTGCCAGCAGAAGACAGGCGAGCGCAGATACGCAGTATTTT. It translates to CASRRQASADTQYF.

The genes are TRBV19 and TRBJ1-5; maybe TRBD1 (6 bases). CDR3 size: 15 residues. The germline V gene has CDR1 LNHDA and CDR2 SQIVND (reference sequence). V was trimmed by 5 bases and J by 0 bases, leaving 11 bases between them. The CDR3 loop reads CASSSWTASNQPQHF. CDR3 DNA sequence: TGTGCCAGTAGTTCTTGGACAGCTAGCAATCAGCCCCAGCATTTT.